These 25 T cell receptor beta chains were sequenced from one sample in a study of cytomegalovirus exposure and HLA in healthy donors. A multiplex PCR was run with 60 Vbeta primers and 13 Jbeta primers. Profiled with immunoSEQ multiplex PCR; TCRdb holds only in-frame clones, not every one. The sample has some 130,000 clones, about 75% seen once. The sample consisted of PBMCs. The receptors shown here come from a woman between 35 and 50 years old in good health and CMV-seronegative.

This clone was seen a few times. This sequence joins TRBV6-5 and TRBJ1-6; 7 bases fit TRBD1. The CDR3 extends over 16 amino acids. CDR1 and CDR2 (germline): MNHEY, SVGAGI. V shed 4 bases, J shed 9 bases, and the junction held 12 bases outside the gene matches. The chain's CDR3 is CASSWRRTGPSSPLHF. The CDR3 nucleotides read TGTGCCAGCAGTTGGAGGAGGACAGGTCCGAGTTCACCCCTCCACTTT.

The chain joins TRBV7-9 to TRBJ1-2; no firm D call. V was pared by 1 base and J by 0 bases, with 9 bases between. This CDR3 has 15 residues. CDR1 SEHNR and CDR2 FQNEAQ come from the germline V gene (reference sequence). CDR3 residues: CASSLEAKSNYGYTF. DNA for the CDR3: TGTGCCAGCAGCTTAGAAGCAAAATCTAACTATGGCTACACCTTC. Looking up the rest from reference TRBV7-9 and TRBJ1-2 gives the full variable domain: DTGVSQNPRHKITKRGQNVTFRCDPISEHNRLYWYRQTLGQGPEFLTYFQNEAQLEKSRLLSDRFSAERPKGSFSTLEIQRTEQGDSAMYLCASSLEAKSNYGYTFGSGTRLTVV.

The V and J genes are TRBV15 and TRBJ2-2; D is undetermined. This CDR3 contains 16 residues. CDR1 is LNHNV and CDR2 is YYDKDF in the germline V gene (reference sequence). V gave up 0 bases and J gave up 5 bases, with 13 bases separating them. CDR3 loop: CATSRDRSTPTGELFF. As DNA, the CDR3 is TGTGCCACCAGCAGAGATCGAAGCACCCCAACCGGGGAGCTGTTTTTT.

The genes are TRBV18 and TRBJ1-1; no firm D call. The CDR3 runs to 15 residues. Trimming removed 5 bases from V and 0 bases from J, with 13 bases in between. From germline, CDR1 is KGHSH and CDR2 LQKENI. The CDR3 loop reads CASSSSGPMNTEAFF. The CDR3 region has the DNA TGTGCCAGCTCATCCTCGGGTCCTATGAACACTGAAGCTTTCTTT. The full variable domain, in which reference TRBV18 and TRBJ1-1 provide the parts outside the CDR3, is NAGVMQNPRHLVRRRGQEARLRCSPMKGHSHVYWYRQLPEEGLKFMVYLQKENIIDESGMPKERFSAEFPKEGPSILRIQQVVRGDSAAYFCASSSSGPMNTEAFFGQGTRLTVV.

CDR3 in amino acids: CASSLWGRGSNQPQHF. In nucleotides, the CDR3 is TGTGCCAGCAGTTTATGGGGGCGGGGTAGCAATCAGCCCCAGCATTTT. V usage is TRBV28 and J usage is TRBJ1-5; a possible D gene is TRBD1 (5 bases). Germline V CDR1 and CDR2: MDHEN, SYDVKM. This CDR3 is built from 16 residues. V lost 0 bases, J lost 0 bases, and 9 bases lay in between.

CDR3 DNA: TGTGCCATCGGGACAGACACCTCCTCTAACTATGGCTACACCTTC. Its protein product is CAIGTDTSSNYGYTF. The chain links TRBV10-3 to TRBJ1-2, with 7 nucleotides matching TRBD1. The V gene's germline CDR1 is ENHRY and CDR2 SYGVKD. The CDR3 is 15 residues long. With V trimmed by 8 bases and J by 0 bases, 9 bases remained unmatched.

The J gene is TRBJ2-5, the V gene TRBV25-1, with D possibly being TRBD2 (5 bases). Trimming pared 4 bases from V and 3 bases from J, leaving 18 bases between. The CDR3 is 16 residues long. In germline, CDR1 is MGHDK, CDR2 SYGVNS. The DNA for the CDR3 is TGTGCCAGCAGTGGCTCGCGCACTAGTTTTAAAGAGACCCAGTACTTC. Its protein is CASSGSRTSFKETQYF.

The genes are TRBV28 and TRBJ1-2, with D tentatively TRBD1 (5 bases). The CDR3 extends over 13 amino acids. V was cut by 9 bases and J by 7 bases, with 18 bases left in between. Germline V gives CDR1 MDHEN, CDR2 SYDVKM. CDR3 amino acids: CASITPGPSGYTF. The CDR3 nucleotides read TGTGCCAGTATCACTCCAGGGCCCAGTGGCTACACCTTC.

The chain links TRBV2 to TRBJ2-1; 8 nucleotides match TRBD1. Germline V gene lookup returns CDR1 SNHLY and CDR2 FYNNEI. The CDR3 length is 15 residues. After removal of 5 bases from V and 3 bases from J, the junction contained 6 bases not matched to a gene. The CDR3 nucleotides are TGTGCCAGCAGTCGGACAGGGCTCGACTACAATGAGCAGTTCTTC. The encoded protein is CASSRTGLDYNEQFF.

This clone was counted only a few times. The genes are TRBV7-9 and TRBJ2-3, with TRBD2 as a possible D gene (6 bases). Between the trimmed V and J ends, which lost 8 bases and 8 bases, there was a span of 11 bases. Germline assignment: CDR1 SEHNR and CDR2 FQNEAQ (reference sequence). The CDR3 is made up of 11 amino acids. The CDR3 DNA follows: TGTGCCAGCCCACTAGCAGCTACGCAGTATTTT. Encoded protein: CASPLAATQYF.

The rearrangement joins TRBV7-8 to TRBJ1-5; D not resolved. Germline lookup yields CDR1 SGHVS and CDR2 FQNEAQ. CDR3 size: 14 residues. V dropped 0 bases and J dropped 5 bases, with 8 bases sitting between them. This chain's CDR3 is CASSLARADQPQHF. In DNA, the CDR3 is TGTGCCAGCAGCTTAGCGAGAGCCGATCAGCCCCAGCATTTT.

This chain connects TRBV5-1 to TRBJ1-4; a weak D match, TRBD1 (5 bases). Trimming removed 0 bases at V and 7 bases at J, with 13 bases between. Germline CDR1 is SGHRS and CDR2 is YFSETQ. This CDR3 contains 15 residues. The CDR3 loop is CASSLEGASREKLFF. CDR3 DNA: TGCGCCAGCAGCTTGGAAGGGGCCAGCCGTGAAAAACTGTTTTTT. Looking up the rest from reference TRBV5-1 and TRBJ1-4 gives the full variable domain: KAGVTQTPRYLIKTRGQQVTLSCSPISGHRSVSWYQQTPGQGLQFLFEYFSETQRNKGNFPGRFSGRQFSNSRSEMNVSTLELGDSALYLCASSLEGASREKLFFGSGTQLSVL.

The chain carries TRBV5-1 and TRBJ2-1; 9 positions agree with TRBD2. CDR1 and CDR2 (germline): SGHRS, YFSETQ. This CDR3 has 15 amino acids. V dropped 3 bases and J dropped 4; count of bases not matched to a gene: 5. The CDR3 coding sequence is TGCGCCAGCAGCTCCTCTAGCGGGACTTACAATGAGCAGTTCTTC. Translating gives CASSSSSGTYNEQFF.

CDR3 region: CASSSYSGTGNSPLHF. CDR3 DNA: TGTGCCAGCAGCTCCTACTCGGGGACAGGAAATTCACCCCTCCACTTT. The V and J genes are TRBV5-4 and TRBJ1-6; 8 bases fit TRBD1. The CDR3 is 16 residues long. Germline trimming cut 3 bases from V and 7 bases from J; bases unmatched to any gene: 9. Germline-derived CDR1 and CDR2 are SGHNT and YYREEE (reference sequence). The full variable domain, in which reference TRBV5-4 and TRBJ1-6 provide the parts outside the CDR3, is ETGVTQSPTHLIKTRGQQVTLRCSSQSGHNTVSWYQQALGQGPQFIFQYYREEENGRGNFPPRFSGLQFPNYSSELNVNALELDDSALYLCASSSYSGTGNSPLHFGNGTRLTVT.

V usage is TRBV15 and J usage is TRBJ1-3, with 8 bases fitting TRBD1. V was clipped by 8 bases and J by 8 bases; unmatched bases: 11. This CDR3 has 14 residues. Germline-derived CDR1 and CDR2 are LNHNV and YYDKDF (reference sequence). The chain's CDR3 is CATGREDRVDTIYF. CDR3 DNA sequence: TGTGCCACCGGGAGAGAGGACAGGGTGGACACCATATATTTT.

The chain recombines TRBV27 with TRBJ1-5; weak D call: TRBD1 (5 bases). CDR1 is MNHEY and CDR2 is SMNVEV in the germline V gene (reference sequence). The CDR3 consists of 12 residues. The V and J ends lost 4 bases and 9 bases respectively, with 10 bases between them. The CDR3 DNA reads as TGTGCCAGCAGTTATAGGGGTGGGCCCCAGCATTTT. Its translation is CASSYRGGPQHF.

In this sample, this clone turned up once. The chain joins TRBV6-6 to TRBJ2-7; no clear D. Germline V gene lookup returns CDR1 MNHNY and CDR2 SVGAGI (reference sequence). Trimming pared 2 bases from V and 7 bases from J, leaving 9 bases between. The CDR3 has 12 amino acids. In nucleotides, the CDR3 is TGTGCCAGCAGTTACCCGACCGGGGAGCAGTACTTC. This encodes CASSYPTGEQYF.

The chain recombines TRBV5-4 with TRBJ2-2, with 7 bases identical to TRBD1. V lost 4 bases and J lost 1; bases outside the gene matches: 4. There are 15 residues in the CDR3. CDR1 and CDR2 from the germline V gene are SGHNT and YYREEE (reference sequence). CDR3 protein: CASSHGTENTGELFF. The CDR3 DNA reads TGTGCCAGCAGCCATGGGACAGAGAACACCGGGGAGCTGTTTTTT.

The CDR3 nucleotides read TGTGCCAGCAGCAATGACGGGTATAACACTGAAGCTTTCTTT. It is translated as CASSNDGYNTEAFF. This chain uses TRBV27 with TRBJ1-1; no definite D call. Germline assignment: CDR1 MNHEY and CDR2 SMNVEV (reference sequence). This CDR3 contains 14 residues. V lost 6 bases and J lost 2, with 13 bases in between.

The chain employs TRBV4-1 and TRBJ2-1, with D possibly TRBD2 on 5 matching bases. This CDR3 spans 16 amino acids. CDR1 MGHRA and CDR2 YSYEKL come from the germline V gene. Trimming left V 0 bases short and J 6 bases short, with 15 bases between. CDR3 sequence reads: CASSQERTAYTNEQFF. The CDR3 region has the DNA TGCGCCAGCAGCCAAGAACGGACTGCCTACACCAATGAGCAGTTCTTC.

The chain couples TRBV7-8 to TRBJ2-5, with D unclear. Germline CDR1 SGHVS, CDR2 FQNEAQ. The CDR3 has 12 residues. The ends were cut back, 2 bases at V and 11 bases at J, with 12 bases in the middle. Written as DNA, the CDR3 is TGTGCCAGCAGCTTAATATCCGCGGAACAGTACTTC. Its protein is CASSLISAEQYF.

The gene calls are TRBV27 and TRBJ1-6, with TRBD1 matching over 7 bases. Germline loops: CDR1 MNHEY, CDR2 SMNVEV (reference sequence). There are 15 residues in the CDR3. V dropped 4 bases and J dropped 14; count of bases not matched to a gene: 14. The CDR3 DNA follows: TGTGCCAGCAGTTCACTGGACAGGCCGGTTGGGACCCTCCACTTT. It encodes CASSSLDRPVGTLHF.

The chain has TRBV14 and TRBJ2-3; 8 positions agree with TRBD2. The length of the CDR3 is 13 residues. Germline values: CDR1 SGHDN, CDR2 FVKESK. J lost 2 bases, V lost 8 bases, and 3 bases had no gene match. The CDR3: CASSSGYTDTQYF. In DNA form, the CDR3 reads TGTGCCAGCTCTAGCGGGTACACAGATACGCAGTATTTT.

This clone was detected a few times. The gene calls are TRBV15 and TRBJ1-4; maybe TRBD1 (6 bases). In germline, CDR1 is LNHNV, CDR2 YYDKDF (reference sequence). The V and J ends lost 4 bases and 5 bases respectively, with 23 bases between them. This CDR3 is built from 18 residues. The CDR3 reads CATSTPGGLSGQNEKLFF. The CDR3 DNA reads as TGTGCCACCAGCACACCGGGAGGACTCTCAGGACAGAATGAAAAACTGTTTTTT.

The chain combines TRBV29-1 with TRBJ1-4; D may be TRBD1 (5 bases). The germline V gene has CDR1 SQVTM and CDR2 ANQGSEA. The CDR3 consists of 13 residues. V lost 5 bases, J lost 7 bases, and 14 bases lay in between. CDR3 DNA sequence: TGCAGCGTTACAGTGGGCGGGGGTGAAAAACTGTTTTTT. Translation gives CSVTVGGGEKLFF.